These T cell receptor beta chains were read from a single sample in a study of blood T cell repertoires in COVID-19. Assay: immunoSEQ multiplex PCR; the TCRdb copy retains only in-frame clones and omits some. The sample contains about 70,000 clones, approximately 90% of which appear only once. Sequencing input: peripheral blood. Receptors were obtained from a man aged 50 to 60 with COVID-19, enrolled during active disease. Both conserved end residues are part of each CDR3. The order of the fields is CDR3 protein, CDR3 DNA, clone size, V gene, J gene, D gene. A D gene is named only where the DNA matches it firmly. Size tells how often a clone was seen (once, few, many) or the class of an expanded clone, and some rows leave it out.

CASSGRGLAGGSTDTQYF	TGCGCCAGCAGTGGGAGGGGACTAGCGGGAGGAAGTACAGATACGCAGTATTTT	.	TRBV10-2	TRBJ2-3	TRBD2
CASSLKPPNTGELFF	TGCGCCAGCAGCCTAAAACCTCCGAACACCGGGGAGCTGTTTTTT	once	TRBV5-1	TRBJ2-2	.
CASSLRGDWGEKLFF	TGTGCCAGCAGCTTGAGGGGTGATTGGGGTGAAAAACTGTTTTTT	.	TRBV5-4	TRBJ1-4	.
CASSQAEKLFF	TGTGCCAGCTCCCAGGCTGAAAAACTGTTTTTT	once	TRBV2	TRBJ1-4	.
CASSYRGQGGNQPQHF	TGTGCCAGCAGTTACAGAGGACAGGGAGGCAATCAGCCCCAGCATTTT	.	TRBV6-5	TRBJ1-5	TRBD1
CASSRTGGSYEQYF	TGTGCCAGTAGCAGGACAGGGGGCTCCTACGAGCAGTACTTC	.	TRBV19	TRBJ2-7	TRBD1
CSVILRDRGQETQYF	TGCAGCGTCATCCTCCGGGACAGGGGGCAAGAGACCCAGTACTTC	once	TRBV29-1	TRBJ2-5	TRBD1
CASSIRFWREGPYEQYF	TGTGCCAGTAGTATCCGGTTTTGGCGGGAGGGCCCCTACGAGCAGTACTTC	.	TRBV19	TRBJ2-7	TRBD2
CASSQGFQVANTGELFF	TGTGCCAGCAGCCAAGGGTTCCAGGTCGCGAACACCGGGGAGCTGTTTTTT	.	TRBV4-2	TRBJ2-2	.
CASRETGTSPLHF	TGTGCCAGCAGAGAGACAGGGACTTCACCCCTCCACTTT	.	TRBV5-8	TRBJ1-6	TRBD1
CASSYSGTGGWEQYF	TGTGCCAGCAGTTACAGTGGCACAGGGGGGTGGGAGCAGTACTTC	.	TRBV6-6	TRBJ2-7	TRBD1
CASSVGAANTEAFF	TGTGCCAGCAGCGTGGGGGCCGCGAACACTGAAGCTTTCTTT	.	TRBV9	TRBJ1-1	.
CASSEAKRKGEKLFF	TGTGCCAGCAGTGAAGCTAAGCGGAAGGGCGAAAAACTGTTTTTT	.	TRBV6-1	TRBJ1-4	.
CASSYSRSDIQYF	TGTGCCAGCAGTTACTCGAGGTCGGACATTCAGTACTTC	.	TRBV6-5	TRBJ2-4	.
CASSFAAYEQYF	TGTGCCAGCAGCTTCGCAGCCTACGAGCAGTACTTC	once	TRBV7-9	TRBJ2-7	.
CATSDLSDGYTF	TGTGCCACCAGTGATTTGAGCGATGGCTACACCTTC	.	TRBV24-1	TRBJ1-2	.
CTSSQVGTGTSGRAGTGELFF	.	.	TRBV1	TRBJ2-2	.
CASSSRQALQETQYF	TGTGCCAGCAGTTCCCGACAGGCCCTGCAAGAGACCCAGTACTTC	.	TRBV27	TRBJ2-5	.
CASSDSGRADTQYF	TGTGCCAGCAGCGATAGCGGGCGGGCAGATACGCAGTATTTT	once	TRBV21-1	TRBJ2-3	.
CASSRPGQGMTQYF	TGTGCCAGCAGCAGACCGGGACAGGGAATGACCCAGTACTTC	.	TRBV7-9	TRBJ2-5	TRBD1
CARLGRKGQHQETQYF	TGTGCAAGACTAGGCCGAAAGGGACAGCACCAAGAGACCCAGTACTTC	.	TRBV12-2	TRBJ2-5	.
CASSWARQETQYF	TGTGCCAGCAGCTGGGCCCGACAAGAGACCCAGTACTTC	.	TRBV7-2	TRBJ2-5	.
CASSLLRGTGTNQPQHF	TGTGCCAGCAGTTTACTTCGCGGGACAGGGACCAATCAGCCCCAGCATTTT	.	TRBV28	TRBJ1-5	TRBD1
CASSFLGRGSSRDEQFF	TGTGCCAGCAGCTTTCTCGGGAGGGGTTCTAGTCGAGATGAGCAGTTCTTC	.	TRBV7-2	TRBJ2-1	TRBD2
CAISDRGEIYGYTF	TGTGCCATCAGCGACAGGGGGGAGATCTATGGCTACACCTTC	.	TRBV10-3	TRBJ1-2	TRBD1
CSVSAGGAQETQYF	TGCAGCGTTTCAGCGGGAGGCGCGCAAGAGACCCAGTACTTC	.	TRBV29-1	TRBJ2-5	TRBD2
CASSFSGRRTDTQYF	TGTGCCAGCAGCTTCAGCGGGAGGAGAACAGATACGCAGTATTTT	.	TRBV11-2	TRBJ2-3	TRBD2
CASSRGSSSSYNEQFF	TGTGCCAGCAGCCGGGGGAGTTCCAGCTCCTACAATGAGCAGTTCTTC	.	TRBV7-2	TRBJ2-1	.
CASSLDYGYTF	TGTGCCAGCAGCCTTGACTATGGCTACACCTTC	once	TRBV6-6	TRBJ1-2	.